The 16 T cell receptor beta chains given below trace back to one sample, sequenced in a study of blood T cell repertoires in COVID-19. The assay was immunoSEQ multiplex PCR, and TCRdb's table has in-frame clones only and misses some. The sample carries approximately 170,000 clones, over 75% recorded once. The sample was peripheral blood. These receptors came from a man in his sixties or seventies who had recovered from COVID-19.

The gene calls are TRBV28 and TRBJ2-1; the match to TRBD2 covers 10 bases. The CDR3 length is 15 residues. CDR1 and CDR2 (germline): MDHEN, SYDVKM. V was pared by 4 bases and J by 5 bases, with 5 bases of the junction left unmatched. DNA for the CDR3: TGTGCCAGCAGTTCTAGCGGGAGAGGGGACAATGAGCAGTTCTTC. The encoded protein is CASSSSGRGDNEQFF.

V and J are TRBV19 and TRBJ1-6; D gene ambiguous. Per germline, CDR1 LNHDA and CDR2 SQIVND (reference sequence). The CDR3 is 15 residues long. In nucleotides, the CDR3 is TGTGCTACTAGACCTGGGAGGGATACCAATTCACCCCTCCACTTT. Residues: CATRPGRDTNSPLHF.

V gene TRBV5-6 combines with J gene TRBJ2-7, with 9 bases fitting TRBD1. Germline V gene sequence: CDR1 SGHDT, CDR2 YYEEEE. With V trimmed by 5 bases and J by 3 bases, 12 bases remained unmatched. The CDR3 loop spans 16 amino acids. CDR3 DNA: TGTGCCAGCAGGCGGGGGACAGGGAGGGGACTCTACGAGCAGTACTTC. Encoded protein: CASRRGTGRGLYEQYF. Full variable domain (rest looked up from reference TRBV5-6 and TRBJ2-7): DAGVTQSPTHLIKTRGQQVTLRCSPKSGHDTVSWYQQALGQGPQFIFQYYEEEERQRGNFPDRFSGHQFPNYSSELNVNALLLGDSALYLCASRRGTGRGLYEQYFGPGTRLTVT.

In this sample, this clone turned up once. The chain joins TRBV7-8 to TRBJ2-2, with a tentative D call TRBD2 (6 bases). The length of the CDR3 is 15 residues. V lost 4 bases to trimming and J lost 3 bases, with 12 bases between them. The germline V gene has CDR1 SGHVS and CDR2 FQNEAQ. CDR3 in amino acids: CASSWGGPDTGELFF. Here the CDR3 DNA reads TGTGCCAGCAGCTGGGGAGGTCCCGACACCGGGGAGCTGTTTTTT.

CDR3 protein: CATSDNGGNQPQHF. The CDR3 nucleotides are TGTGCCACCAGTGATAACGGGGGCAATCAGCCCCAGCATTTT. The genes are TRBV24-1 and TRBJ1-5; D call uncertain. The germline V gene encodes CDR1 KGHDR and CDR2 SFDVKD. V was cut by 3 bases and J by 2 bases, with 7 bases left in between. The CDR3 totals 14 residues.

CDR3 DNA sequence: TGTGCCAGCAGTGAAGCGGGAGGGGTTCGGTTCTTC. Translating gives CASSEAGGVRFF. This chain connects TRBV2 to TRBJ2-1; 7 positions agree with TRBD2. The CDR3 sequence is 12 residues long. Germline loops: CDR1 SNHLY, CDR2 FYNNEI. The V segment lost 0 bases and the J segment 15 bases; nucleotides outside the gene matches: 5.

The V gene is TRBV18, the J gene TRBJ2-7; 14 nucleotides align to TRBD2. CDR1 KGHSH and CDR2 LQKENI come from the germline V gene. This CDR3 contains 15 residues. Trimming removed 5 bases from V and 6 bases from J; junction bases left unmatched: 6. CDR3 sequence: CASSTAGLAGVEQYF. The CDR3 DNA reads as TGTGCCAGCTCAACAGCGGGACTAGCGGGAGTCGAGCAGTACTTC.

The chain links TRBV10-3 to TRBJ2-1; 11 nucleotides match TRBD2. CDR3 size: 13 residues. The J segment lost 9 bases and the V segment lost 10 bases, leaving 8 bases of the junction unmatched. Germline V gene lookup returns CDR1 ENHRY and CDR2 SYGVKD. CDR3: CATALAGEGEQFF. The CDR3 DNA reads TGTGCCACGGCACTAGCGGGAGAGGGTGAGCAGTTCTTC.

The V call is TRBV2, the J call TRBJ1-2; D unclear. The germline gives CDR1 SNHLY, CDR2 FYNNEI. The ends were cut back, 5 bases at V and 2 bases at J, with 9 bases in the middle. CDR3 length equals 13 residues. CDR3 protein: CASSNTPNYGYTF. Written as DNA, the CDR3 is TGTGCCAGCAGTAACACCCCCAACTATGGCTACACCTTC.

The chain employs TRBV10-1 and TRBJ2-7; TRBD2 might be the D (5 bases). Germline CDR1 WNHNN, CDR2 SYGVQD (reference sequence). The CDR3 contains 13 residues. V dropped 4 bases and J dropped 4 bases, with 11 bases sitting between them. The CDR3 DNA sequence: TGCGCCAGCAGTGGTCCTAGCCGATACGAGCAGTACTTC. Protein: CASSGPSRYEQYF.

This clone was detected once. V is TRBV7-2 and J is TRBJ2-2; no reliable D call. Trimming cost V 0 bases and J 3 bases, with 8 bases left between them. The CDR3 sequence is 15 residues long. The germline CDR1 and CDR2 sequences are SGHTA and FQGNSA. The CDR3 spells CASSLAPRYTGELFF. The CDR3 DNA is TGTGCCAGCAGCTTAGCTCCTAGGTACACCGGGGAGCTGTTTTTT. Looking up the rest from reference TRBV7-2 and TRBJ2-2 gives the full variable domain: GAGVSQSPSNKVTEKGKDVELRCDPISGHTALYWYRQSLGQGLEFLIYFQGNSAPDKSGLPSDRFSAERTGGSVSTLTIQRTQQEDSAVYLCASSLAPRYTGELFFGEGSRLTVL.

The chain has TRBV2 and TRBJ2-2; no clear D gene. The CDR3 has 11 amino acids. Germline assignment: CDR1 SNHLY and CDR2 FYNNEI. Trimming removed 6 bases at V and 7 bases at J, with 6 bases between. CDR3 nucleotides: TGTGCCAGCAGGGAGAACGGGGAGCTGTTTTTT. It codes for CASRENGELFF.

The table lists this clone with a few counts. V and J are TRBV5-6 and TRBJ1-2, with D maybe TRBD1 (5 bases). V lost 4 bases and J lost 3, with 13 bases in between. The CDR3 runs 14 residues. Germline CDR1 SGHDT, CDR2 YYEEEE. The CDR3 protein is CASSMAGLDYGYTF. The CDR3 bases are TGTGCCAGCAGCATGGCAGGGTTAGACTATGGCTACACCTTC.

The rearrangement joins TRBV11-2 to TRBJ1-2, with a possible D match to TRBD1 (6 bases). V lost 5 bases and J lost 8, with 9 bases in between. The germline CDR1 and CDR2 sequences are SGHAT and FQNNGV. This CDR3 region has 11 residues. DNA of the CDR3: TGTGCCAGCAGCAACAGGGTCGGCTACACCTTC. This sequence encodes CASSNRVGYTF. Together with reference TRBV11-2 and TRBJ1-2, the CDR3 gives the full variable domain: EAGVAQSPRYKIIEKRQSVAFWCNPISGHATLYWYQQILGQGPKLLIQFQNNGVVDDSQLPKDRFSAERLKGVDSTLKIQPAKLEDSAVYLCASSNRVGYTFGSGTRLTVV.

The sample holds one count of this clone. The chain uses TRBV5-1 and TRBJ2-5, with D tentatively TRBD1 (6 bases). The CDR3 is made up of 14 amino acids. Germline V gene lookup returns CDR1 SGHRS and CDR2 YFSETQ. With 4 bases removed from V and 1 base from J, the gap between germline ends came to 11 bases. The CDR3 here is CASSVQGSQETQYF. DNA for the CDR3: TGCGCCAGCAGCGTACAGGGTAGCCAAGAGACCCAGTACTTC. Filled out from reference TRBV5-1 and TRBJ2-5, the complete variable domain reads KAGVTQTPRYLIKTRGQQVTLSCSPISGHRSVSWYQQTPGQGLQFLFEYFSETQRNKGNFPGRFSGRQFSNSRSEMNVSTLELGDSALYLCASSVQGSQETQYFGPGTRLLVL.

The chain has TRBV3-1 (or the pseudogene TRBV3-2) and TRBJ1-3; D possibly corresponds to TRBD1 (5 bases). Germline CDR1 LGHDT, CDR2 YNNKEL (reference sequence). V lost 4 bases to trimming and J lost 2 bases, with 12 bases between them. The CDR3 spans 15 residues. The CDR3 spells CASSRTLGAGNTIYF. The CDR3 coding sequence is TGTGCCAGCAGCCGGACCTTAGGGGCTGGAAACACCATATATTTT.